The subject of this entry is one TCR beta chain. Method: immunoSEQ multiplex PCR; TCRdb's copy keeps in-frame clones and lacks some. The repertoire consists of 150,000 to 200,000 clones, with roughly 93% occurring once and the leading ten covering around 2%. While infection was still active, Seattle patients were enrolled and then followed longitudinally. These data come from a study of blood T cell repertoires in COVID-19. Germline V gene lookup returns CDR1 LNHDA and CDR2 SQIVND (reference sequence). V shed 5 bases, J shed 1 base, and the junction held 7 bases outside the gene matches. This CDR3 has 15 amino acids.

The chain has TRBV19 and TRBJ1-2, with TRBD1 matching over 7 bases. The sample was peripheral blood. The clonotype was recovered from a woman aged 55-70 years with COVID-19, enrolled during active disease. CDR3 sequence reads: CASSPDRANNYGYTF. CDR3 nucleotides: TGTGCCAGTAGTCCCGACAGGGCGAATAACTATGGCTACACCTTC. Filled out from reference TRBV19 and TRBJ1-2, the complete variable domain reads DGGITQSPKYLFRKEGQNVTLSCEQNLNHDAMYWYRQDPGQGLRLIYYSQIVNDFQKGDIAEGYSVSREKKESFPLTVTSAQKNPTAFYLCASSPDRANNYGYTFGSGTRLTVV.